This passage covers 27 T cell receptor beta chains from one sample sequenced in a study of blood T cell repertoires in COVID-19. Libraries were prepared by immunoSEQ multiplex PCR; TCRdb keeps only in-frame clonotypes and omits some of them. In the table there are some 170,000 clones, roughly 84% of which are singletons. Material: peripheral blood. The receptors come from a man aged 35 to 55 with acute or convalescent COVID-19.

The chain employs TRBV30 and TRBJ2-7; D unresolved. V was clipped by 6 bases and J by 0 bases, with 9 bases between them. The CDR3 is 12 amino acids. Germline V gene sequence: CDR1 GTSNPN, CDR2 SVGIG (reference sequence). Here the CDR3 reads CACRLSSYEQYF. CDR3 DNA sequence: TGTGCCTGTCGTCTGAGCTCCTACGAGCAGTACTTC.

The CDR3, as DNA: TGTGCCAGCAGCCAAACAGGGGCCATCTCCTACGAGCAGTACTTC. Encoded protein: CASSQTGAISYEQYF. The genes are TRBV5-5 and TRBJ2-7; 7 nucleotides line up with TRBD1. The V segment lost 4 bases and the J segment 0 bases; nucleotides outside the gene matches: 7. Germline V gives CDR1 SGHKS, CDR2 YYEKEE (reference sequence). This CDR3 spans 15 amino acids.

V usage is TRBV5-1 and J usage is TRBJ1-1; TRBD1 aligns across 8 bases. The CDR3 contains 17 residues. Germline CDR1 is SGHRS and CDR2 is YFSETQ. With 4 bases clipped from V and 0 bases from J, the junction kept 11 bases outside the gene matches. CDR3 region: CASSLDRGDFMNTEAFF. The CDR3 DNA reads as TGCGCCAGCAGCCTCGACAGGGGAGACTTCATGAACACTGAAGCTTTCTTT.

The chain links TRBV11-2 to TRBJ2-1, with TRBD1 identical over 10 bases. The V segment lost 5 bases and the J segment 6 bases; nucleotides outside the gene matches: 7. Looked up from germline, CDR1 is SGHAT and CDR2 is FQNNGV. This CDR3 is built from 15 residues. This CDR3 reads CASSLPGTGVNEQFF. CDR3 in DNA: TGTGCCAGCAGCCTACCTGGGACAGGGGTCAATGAGCAGTTCTTC.

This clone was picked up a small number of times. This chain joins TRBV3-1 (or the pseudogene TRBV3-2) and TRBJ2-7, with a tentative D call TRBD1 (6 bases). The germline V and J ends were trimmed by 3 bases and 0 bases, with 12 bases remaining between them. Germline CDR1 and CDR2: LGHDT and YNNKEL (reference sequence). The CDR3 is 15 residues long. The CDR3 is CASSQAGDLSYEQYF. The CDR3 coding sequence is TGTGCCAGCAGCCAGGCAGGGGATCTCTCCTACGAGCAGTACTTC.

The CDR3: CASSGTSGSAQYF. DNA for the CDR3: TGTGCCAGCAGCGGGACTAGCGGTAGCGCCCAGTACTTC. The chain employs TRBV6-4 and TRBJ2-5; 11 bases are a match to TRBD2. The CDR3 spans 13 residues. Trimming cost V 6 bases and J 9 bases; bases outside gene matches: 6. The germline gives CDR1 MRHNA, CDR2 SNTAGT.

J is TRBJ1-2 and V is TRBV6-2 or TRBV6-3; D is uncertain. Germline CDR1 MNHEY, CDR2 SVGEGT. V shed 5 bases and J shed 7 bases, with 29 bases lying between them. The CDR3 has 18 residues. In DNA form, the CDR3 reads TGTGCCAGCAGTGACCGGCCTGGATCGCGCCGGCCGGGTCGTGGCTACACCTTC. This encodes CASSDRPGSRRPGRGYTF.

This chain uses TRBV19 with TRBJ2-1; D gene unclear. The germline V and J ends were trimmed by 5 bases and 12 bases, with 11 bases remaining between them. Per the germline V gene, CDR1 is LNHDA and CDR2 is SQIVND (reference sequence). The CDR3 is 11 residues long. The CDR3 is CASSSGLGQFF. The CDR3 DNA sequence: TGTGCCAGTAGTTCAGGTCTCGGGCAGTTCTTC.

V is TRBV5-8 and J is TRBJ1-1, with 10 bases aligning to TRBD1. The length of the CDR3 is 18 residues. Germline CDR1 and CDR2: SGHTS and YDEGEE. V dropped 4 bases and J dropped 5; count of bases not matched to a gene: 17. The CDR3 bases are TGTGCCAGCAGCGGGGGGGGACAGGGGACCCTAAGGCGAACTGAAGCTTTCTTT. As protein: CASSGGGQGTLRRTEAFF.

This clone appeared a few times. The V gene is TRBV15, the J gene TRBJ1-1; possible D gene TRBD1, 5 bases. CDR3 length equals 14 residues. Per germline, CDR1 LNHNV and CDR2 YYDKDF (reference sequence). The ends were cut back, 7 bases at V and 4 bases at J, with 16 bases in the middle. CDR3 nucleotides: TGTGCCACCACCGCAGGGAAAATGGGCACTGAAGCTTTCTTT. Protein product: CATTAGKMGTEAFF.

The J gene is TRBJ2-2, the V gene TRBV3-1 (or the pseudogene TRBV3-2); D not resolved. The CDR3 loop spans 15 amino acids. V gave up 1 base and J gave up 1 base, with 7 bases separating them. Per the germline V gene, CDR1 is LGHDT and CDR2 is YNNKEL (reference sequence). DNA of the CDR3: TGTGCCAGCAGCCAAGGACAACTGAACACCGGGGAGCTGTTTTTT. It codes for CASSQGQLNTGELFF.

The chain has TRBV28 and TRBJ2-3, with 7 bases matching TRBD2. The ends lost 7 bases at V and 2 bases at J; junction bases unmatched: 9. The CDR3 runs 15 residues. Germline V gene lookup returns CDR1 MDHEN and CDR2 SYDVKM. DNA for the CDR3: TGTGCCAGCACAGCCCTAGCGGCGTTCACAGATACGCAGTATTTT. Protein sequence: CASTALAAFTDTQYF.

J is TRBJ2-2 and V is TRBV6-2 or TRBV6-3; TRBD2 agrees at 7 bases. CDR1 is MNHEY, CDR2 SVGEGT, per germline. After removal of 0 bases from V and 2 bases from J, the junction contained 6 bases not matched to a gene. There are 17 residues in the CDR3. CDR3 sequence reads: CASSYSVLAVNTGELFF. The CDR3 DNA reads TGTGCCAGCAGTTACTCCGTCCTAGCGGTAAACACCGGGGAGCTGTTTTTT.

This chain's CDR3 is CASSLAAGGTEAFF. Here the CDR3 DNA reads TGCGCCAGCAGCTTGGCAGCAGGAGGGACTGAAGCTTTCTTT. The chain employs TRBV5-1 and TRBJ1-1; no definite D call. The germline gives CDR1 SGHRS, CDR2 YFSETQ. The CDR3 contains 14 residues. The germline V and J ends were trimmed by 0 bases and 5 bases, with 11 bases remaining between them.

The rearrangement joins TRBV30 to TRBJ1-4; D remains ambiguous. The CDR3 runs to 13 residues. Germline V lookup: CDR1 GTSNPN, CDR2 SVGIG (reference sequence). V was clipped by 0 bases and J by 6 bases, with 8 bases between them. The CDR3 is CAWSVGRDEKLFF. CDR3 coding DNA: TGTGCCTGGAGTGTCGGGAGAGATGAAAAACTGTTTTTT. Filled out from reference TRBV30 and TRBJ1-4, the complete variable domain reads SQTIHQWPATLVQPVGSPLSLECTVEGTSNPNLYWYRQAAGRGLQLLFYSVGIGQISSEVPQNLSASRPQDRQFILSSKKLLLSDSGFYLCAWSVGRDEKLFFGSGTQLSVL.

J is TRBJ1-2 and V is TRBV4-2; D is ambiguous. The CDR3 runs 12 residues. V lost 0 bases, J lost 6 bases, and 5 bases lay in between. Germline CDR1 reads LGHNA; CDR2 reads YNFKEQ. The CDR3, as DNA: TGTGCCAGCAGCCAAGAACGAGATGGCTACACCTTC. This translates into CASSQERDGYTF.

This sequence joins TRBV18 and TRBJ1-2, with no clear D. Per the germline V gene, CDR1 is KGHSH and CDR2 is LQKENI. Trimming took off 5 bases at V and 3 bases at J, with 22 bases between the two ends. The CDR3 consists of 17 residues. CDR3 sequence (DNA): TGTGCCAGCTCAGAGAGCCAAGGGTTCGGGGTTGACTATGGCTACACCTTC. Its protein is CASSESQGFGVDYGYTF.

The CDR3 DNA reads TGTGCCAGCAGCCAATACAACAGGGGCACTGAAGCTTTCTTT. It codes for CASSQYNRGTEAFF. J is TRBJ1-1 and V is TRBV4-2; TRBD1 matches 7 bases. This CDR3 region has 14 residues. CDR1 and CDR2 from the germline V gene are LGHNA and YNFKEQ. V lost 2 bases and J lost 4; bases outside the gene matches: 4.

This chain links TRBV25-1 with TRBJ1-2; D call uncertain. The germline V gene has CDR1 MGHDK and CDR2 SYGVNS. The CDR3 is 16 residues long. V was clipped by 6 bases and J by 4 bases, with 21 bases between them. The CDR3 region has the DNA TGTGCCAGCAGGGTCCTGACTGTTCCTCTACTCTATGGCTACACCTTC. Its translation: CASRVLTVPLLYGYTF.

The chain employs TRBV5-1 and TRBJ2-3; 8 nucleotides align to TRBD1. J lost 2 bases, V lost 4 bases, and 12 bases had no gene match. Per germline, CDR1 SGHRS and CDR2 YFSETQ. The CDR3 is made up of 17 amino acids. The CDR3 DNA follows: TGCGCCAGCAGCGTGAGGGGACAGACAGGGGTCACAGATACGCAGTATTTT. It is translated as CASSVRGQTGVTDTQYF.

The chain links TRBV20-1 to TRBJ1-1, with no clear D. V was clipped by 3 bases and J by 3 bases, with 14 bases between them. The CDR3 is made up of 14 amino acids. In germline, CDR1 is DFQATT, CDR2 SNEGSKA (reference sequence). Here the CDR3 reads CSASHRGSDTEAFF. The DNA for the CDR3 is TGCAGTGCTAGTCACCGGGGAAGCGACACTGAAGCTTTCTTT.

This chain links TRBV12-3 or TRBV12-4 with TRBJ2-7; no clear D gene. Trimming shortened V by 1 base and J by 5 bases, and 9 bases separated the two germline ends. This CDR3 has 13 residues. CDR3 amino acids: CASSLGVRDEQYF. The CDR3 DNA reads TGTGCCAGCAGTTTAGGGGTCCGGGACGAGCAGTACTTC.

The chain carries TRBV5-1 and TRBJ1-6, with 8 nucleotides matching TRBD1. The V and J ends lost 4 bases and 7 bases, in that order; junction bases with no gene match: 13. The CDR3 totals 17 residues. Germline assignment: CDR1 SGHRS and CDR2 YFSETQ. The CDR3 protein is CASSPRTGSRSNSPLHF. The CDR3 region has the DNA TGCGCCAGCAGCCCTAGGACAGGGTCGAGGTCGAATTCACCCCTCCACTTT.

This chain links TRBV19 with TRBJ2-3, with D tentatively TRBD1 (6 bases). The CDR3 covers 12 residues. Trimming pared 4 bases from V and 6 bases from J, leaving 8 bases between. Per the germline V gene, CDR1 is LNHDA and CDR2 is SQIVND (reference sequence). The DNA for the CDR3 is TGTGCCAGTAGTAGGGACACGGATACGCAGTATTTT. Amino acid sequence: CASSRDTDTQYF.

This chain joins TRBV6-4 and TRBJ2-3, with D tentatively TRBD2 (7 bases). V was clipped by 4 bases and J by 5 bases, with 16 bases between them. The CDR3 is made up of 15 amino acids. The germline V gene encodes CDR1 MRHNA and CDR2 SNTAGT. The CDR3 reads CASSVMGGAGDTQYF. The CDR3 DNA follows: TGTGCCAGCAGTGTTATGGGGGGGGCCGGAGATACGCAGTATTTT.

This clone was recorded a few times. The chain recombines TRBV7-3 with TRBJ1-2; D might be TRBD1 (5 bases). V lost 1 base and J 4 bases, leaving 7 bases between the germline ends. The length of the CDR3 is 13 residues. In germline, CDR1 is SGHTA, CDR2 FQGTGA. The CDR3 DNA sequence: TGTGCCAGCAGCTTAATCCAGGGCTATGGCTACACCTTC. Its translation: CASSLIQGYGYTF. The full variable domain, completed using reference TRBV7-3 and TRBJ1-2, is GAGVSQTPSNKVTEKGKYVELRCDPISGHTALYWYRQSLGQGPEFLIYFQGTGAADDSGLPNDRFFAVRPEGSVSTLKIQRTERGDSAVYLCASSLIQGYGYTFGSGTRLTVV.

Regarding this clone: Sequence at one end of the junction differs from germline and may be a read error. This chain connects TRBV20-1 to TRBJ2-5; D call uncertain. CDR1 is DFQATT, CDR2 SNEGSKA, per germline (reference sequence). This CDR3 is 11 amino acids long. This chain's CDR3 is CSARPLETRYF. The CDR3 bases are TGCAGTGCTAGACCTTTGGAGACCCGGTACTTC.